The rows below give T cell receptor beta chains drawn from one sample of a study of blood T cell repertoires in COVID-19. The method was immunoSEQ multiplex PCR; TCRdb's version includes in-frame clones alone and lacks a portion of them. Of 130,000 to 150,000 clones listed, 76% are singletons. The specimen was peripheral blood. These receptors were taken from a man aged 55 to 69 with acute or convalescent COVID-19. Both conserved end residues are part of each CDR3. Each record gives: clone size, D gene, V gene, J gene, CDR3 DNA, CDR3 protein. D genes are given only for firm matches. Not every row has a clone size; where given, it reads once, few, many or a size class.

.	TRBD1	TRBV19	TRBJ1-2	TGTGCCAGTAGCCATCAGGGGGCCAGGTATGGCTACACCTTC	CASSHQGARYGYTF
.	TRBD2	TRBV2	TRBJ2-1	TGTGCCAGCAGTGAAGGTTCTAGCGGGTTGGGTGAGCAGTTCTTC	CASSEGSSGLGEQFF
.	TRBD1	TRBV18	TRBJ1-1	TGTGCCAGCTCACCACCCCGGGACAGGGAGGGAACTGAAGCTTTCTTT	CASSPPRDREGTEAFF
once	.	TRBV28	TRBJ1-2	TGTGCCAGCAGGGGAGAAGGACGGAGCTATGGCTACACCTTC	CASRGEGRSYGYTF
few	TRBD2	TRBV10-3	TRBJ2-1	TGTGCCATCAGTGAGTCGGGACTAGCGGGAGGGGAGCAGTTCTTC	CAISESGLAGGEQFF
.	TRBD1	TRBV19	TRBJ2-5	TGTGCCAGTAGCATTGGGACAGCAGATGGGGAGACCCAGTACTTC	CASSIGTADGETQYF
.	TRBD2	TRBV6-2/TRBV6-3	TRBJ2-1	TGTGCCAGCAGTTCCAGCGGGAGAAGGGATGAGCAGTTCTTC	CASSSSGRRDEQFF
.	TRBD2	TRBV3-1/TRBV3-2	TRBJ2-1	TGTGCCAGCAGCCTTGTAGGCTCTAGCGGGAGGGGAGGGCAGTTCTTC	CASSLVGSSGRGGQFF
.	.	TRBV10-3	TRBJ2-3	TGTGCCATCAAGAGTGCAGATACGCAGTATTTT	CAIKSADTQYF
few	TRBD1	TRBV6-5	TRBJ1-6	TGTGCCAGCAGTTACTCATCCGGACAGGGGGTTTCACCCCTCCACTTT	CASSYSSGQGVSPLHF
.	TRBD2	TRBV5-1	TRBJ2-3	TGCGCCAGCAGCTTTGGACTAGCGGGAGGTTGGGGAACAGATACGCAGTATTTT	CASSFGLAGGWGTDTQYF
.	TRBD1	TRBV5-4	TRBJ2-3	TGTGCCAGCAACTCCAGGACAGGGGGCCCCACAGATACGCAGTATTTT	CASNSRTGGPTDTQYF
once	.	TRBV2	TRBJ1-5	TGTGCCAGCAGTGTGGACAGTTCTTATCAGCCCCAGCATTTT	CASSVDSSYQPQHF
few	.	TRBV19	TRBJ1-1	TGTGCCAGTCTCCCGGCGGACTCTCGGAGCAAGAACACTGAAGCTTTCTTT	CASLPADSRSKNTEAFF
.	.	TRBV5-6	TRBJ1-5	TGTGCCAGCAGTTCTCAGGTCGGGGGGGGTAATCAGCCCCAGCATTTT	CASSSQVGGGNQPQHF
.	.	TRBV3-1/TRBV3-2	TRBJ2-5	TGTGCCAGCAGCCAAGATTTAGAAGTAGAGACCCAGTACTTC	CASSQDLEVETQYF
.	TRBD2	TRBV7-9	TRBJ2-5	TGTGCCAGCAGCTTTCGCCTAGCGGGAGGCGGGCCAAAGACCCAGTACTTC	CASSFRLAGGGPKTQYF
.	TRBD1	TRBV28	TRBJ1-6	TGTGCCAGCAGTGGGGCTGGGACAGGGAATTCACCCCTCCACTTT	CASSGAGTGNSPLHF
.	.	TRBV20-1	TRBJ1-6	TGCAGTGCTAGTGCCAGGGTTAATTCACCCCTCCACTTT	CSASARVNSPLHF
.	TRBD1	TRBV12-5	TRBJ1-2	TGTGCTAGTGGTTTGGGGACAGGGGCGGTCTATGGCTACACCTTC	CASGLGTGAVYGYTF
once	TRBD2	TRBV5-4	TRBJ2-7	TGTGCCAGCAGCTCCGGACTAGCGGGAACCCTCTACGAGCAGTACTTC	CASSSGLAGTLYEQYF
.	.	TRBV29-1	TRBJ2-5	TGCAGCGTTGGAGGGCTTCAAGAGACCCAGTACTTC	CSVGGLQETQYF
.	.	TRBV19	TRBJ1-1	TGTGCCAGTACTCGGGACTCCTTCAACACTGAAGCTTTCTTT	CASTRDSFNTEAFF
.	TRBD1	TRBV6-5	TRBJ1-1	TGTGCCAGCAGTCCCCGTGGGACAGGTAAAGCTTTCTTT	CASSPRGTGKAFF
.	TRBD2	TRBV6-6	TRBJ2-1	TGTGCCAGCAGTTACGGGCTAGCGGGGGTAAATGAGCAGTTCTTC	CASSYGLAGVNEQFF
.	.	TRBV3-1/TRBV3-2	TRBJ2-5	TGTGCCAGCAGCCAAGACCAGGGGAGGACCCAGTACTTC	CASSQDQGRTQYF
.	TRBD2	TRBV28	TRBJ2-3	TGTGCCAGCAGCCTACCCGTGAGCGGGAGAGAGGCAGATACGCAGTATTTT	CASSLPVSGREADTQYF